A selection of T cell receptor beta chains follows, all from one sample in a study of blood T cell repertoires in COVID-19. Assay: immunoSEQ multiplex PCR; the TCRdb copy retains only in-frame clones and omits some. The sample carries approximately 670,000 clones, 90% recorded once. The sample was peripheral blood. The source is a woman younger than 30 with acute or convalescent COVID-19. Each CDR3 is given with its conserved first and last residue. Each record gives: D gene, J gene, V gene, clone size, CDR3 protein, CDR3 DNA. The D gene is left open where the match is weak. Expanded clones are given a class, and other clones once, few, many or no size at all.

TRBD2 | TRBJ2-1 | TRBV6-1 | NA | CASSVISGGAWDEQFF | TGTGCCAGCAGTGTCATTAGCGGGGGGGCCTGGGATGAGCAGTTCTTC
NA | TRBJ2-1 | TRBV9 | NA | CASSVEGVRGHNEQFF | TGTGCCAGCAGCGTAGAGGGGGTCCGGGGACACAATGAGCAGTTCTTC
TRBD1 | TRBJ1-2 | TRBV29-1 | NA | CSAPLGRGGYTF | TGCAGCGCCCCCCTGGGCAGGGGGGGCTACACCTTC
NA | TRBJ2-7 | TRBV9 | NA | CASSVEASETYEQYF | TGTGCCAGCAGCGTAGAGGCTAGCGAGACATACGAGCAGTACTTC
NA | TRBJ2-2 | TRBV19 | NA | CASNDGPGQNTGELFF | TGTGCCAGTAATGACGGCCCGGGACAGAACACCGGGGAGCTGTTTTTT
NA | TRBJ2-1 | TRBV19 | NA | CASSAYRASSYNEQFF | TGTGCCAGTAGTGCGTACAGGGCGAGCTCCTACAATGAGCAGTTCTTC
TRBD1 | TRBJ2-1 | TRBV6-1 | NA | CASSEARGDRKFF | TGTGCCAGCAGTGAAGCGAGAGGGGACAGAAAGTTCTTC
NA | TRBJ1-1 | TRBV14 | NA | CASSLLRDRTEAFF | TGTGCCAGCAGCCTTCTCCGGGATAGGACTGAAGCTTTCTTT
NA | TRBJ1-2 | TRBV18 | NA | CASSPEGTTTNYGYTF | TGTGCCAGCTCACCTGAGGGGACAACTACTAACTATGGCTACACCTTC
TRBD1 | TRBJ1-1 | TRBV11-3 | NA | CASSQNRGVKNTEAFF | TGTGCCAGCAGCCAGAACAGGGGAGTGAAAAACACTGAAGCTTTCTTT
NA | TRBJ2-3 | TRBV6-4 | NA | CASSARGGTDTQYF | TGTGCCAGCAGTGCCAGGGGTGGCACAGATACGCAGTATTTT
NA | TRBJ2-7 | TRBV9 | NA | CASSPSGVSPYEQYF | TGTGCCAGCAGCCCCTCGGGGGTTAGCCCCTACGAGCAGTACTTC
NA | TRBJ1-2 | TRBV3-1/TRBV3-2 | NA | CASSFTRPRGIPNYGYTF | TGTGCCAGCAGCTTCACGAGACCCCGGGGGATTCCTAACTATGGCTACACCTTC
NA | TRBJ1-3 | TRBV5-4 | NA | CASSLDSTATAGNTIYF | TGTGCCAGCAGCTTGGACTCGACAGCGACGGCGGGAAACACCATATATTTT
NA | TRBJ2-7 | TRBV3-1/TRBV3-2 | NA | CASSHLSYEQYF | TGTGCCAGCAGCCACCTCTCCTACGAGCAGTACTTC
NA | TRBJ2-5 | TRBV20-1 | NA | CSGEGGETQYF | TGCAGTGGTGAAGGAGGGGAGACCCAGTACTTC
NA | TRBJ1-6 | TRBV24-1 | NA | CATSDSQVGNNSPLHF | TGTGCCACCAGTGATTCCCAGGTCGGGAATAATTCACCCCTCCACTTT
TRBD1 | TRBJ1-5 | TRBV9 | once | CASAAGGSSNQPQHF | TGTGCCAGCGCCGCAGGGGGGAGTAGCAATCAGCCCCAGCATTTT
TRBD1 | TRBJ2-1 | TRBV5-5 | NA | CASSHGQGNEQFF | TGTGCCAGCAGCCACGGACAGGGCAATGAGCAGTTCTTC
NA | TRBJ1-1 | TRBV11-2 | NA | CASSGRGLNTEAFF | TGTGCCAGCAGCGGACGGGGGTTGAACACTGAAGCTTTCTTT
TRBD2 | TRBJ2-1 | TRBV10-2 | NA | CASTWSGGREQFF | TGCGCCAGCACATGGAGCGGGGGGCGTGAGCAGTTCTTC
NA | TRBJ1-1 | TRBV7-3 | NA | CASSTEQGSSEAFF | TGTGCCAGCAGCACCGAACAGGGCTCCTCTGAAGCTTTCTTT
TRBD1 | TRBJ2-7 | TRBV2 | NA | CASRPRTGLMYEQYF | TGTGCCAGCAGGCCGAGGACAGGGTTGATGTACGAGCAGTACTTC
NA | TRBJ2-7 | TRBV6-6 | NA | CASSYYTGSGYEQYF | TGTGCCAGCAGTTATTATACAGGGTCGGGGTACGAGCAGTACTTC
NA | TRBJ2-1 | TRBV19 | once | CASRWAGSGEQFF | TGTGCCAGTAGGTGGGCAGGGTCGGGTGAGCAGTTCTTC
NA | TRBJ1-6 | TRBV12-5 | NA | CASAVSSYNSPLHF | TGTGCTAGTGCCGTGAGCTCCTATAATTCACCCCTCCACTTT
NA | TRBJ1-5 | TRBV19 | NA | CASRDRSNQPQHF | TGTGCCAGTAGAGACAGGAGCAATCAGCCCCAGCATTTT
TRBD2 | TRBJ2-1 | TRBV3-1/TRBV3-2 | NA | CASSPASGLEQFF | TGTGCCAGCAGCCCTGCTAGCGGACTTGAGCAGTTCTTC
NA | TRBJ1-3 | TRBV27 | NA | CASCRQDRSCHTIYF | TGTGCCAGCTGTAGACAGGACCGCTCGTGTCACACCATATATTTT
TRBD1 | TRBJ2-2 | TRBV6-5 | NA | CASSSQGVTGELFF | TGTGCCAGCAGTTCCCAGGGGGTCACCGGGGAGCTGTTTTTT
TRBD1 | TRBJ1-1 | TRBV7-9 | few | CASSRTGALGAFF | TGTGCCAGCAGTCGTACAGGGGCCTTGGGAGCTTTCTTT
TRBD1 | TRBJ1-3 | TRBV28 | NA | CASSLRQGAGNTIYF | TGTGCCAGCAGTTTAAGACAGGGGGCTGGAAACACCATATATTTT
NA | TRBJ1-3 | TRBV13 | NA | CASSFSSSGNTIYF | TGTGCCAGCAGCTTTTCTAGCTCTGGAAACACCATATATTTT
TRBD2 | TRBJ2-1 | TRBV4-3 | NA | CASSQTSGGAWNEQFF | TGCGCCAGCAGCCAAACTAGCGGGGGGGCCTGGAATGAGCAGTTCTTC
NA | TRBJ1-3 | TRBV5-5 | NA | CASSFGPNRVNSGNTIYF | TGTGCCAGCAGCTTTGGGCCGAACAGGGTAAACTCTGGAAACACCATATATTTT
NA | TRBJ1-1 | TRBV6-5 | NA | CASSPSEPGTEAFF | TGTGCCAGCAGTCCATCCGAACCGGGCACTGAAGCTTTCTTT
NA | TRBJ2-1 | TRBV18 | NA | CASSPGGNSYNEQFF | TGTGCCAGCTCACCAGGGGGGAACTCCTACAATGAGCAGTTCTTC
NA | TRBJ1-6 | TRBV4-1 | NA | CASSQGSRGGSSPLHF | TGCGCCAGCAGCCAAGGTTCTCGTGGGGGGAGTTCACCCCTCCACTTT
NA | TRBJ2-7 | TRBV2 | once | CASSDPPYRDSYEQYF | TGTGCCAGCAGTGACCCGCCCTACCGGGACTCCTACGAGCAGTACTTC
NA | TRBJ1-2 | TRBV5-6 | NA | CASSLGRSSYGYTF | TGTGCCAGCAGCTTGGGCAGGTCTTCCTATGGCTACACCTTC
NA | TRBJ2-1 | TRBV18 | NA | CASSPRTVKTSYNEQFF | TGTGCCAGCTCACCGAGGACAGTCAAGACATCCTACAATGAGCAGTTCTTC